The 3 T cell receptor beta chains presented below share a single source sample, sequenced in a study of read filtering for tumor transcriptome and immune sequencing. The library was built from roughly 400 ng RNA with molecular barcoded adaptors for alpha/delta and beta/gamma chains. TCRdb fed the reads into MiXCR, producing one record per CDR3 protein. This table has tens of thousands of distinct CDR3 sequences, 13% to 15% appearing once. Sample: a population of CD138-negative cells sorted from bone marrow. All receptors come from a donor older than 35 with multiple myeloma.

As regards this clonotype: A much larger clone lies one base from this, so it may be a read error. The rearrangement uses TRBV12-3 or TRBV12-4 and TRBJ2-7; D gene unclear. This CDR3 comprises 12 residues. The CDR3 loop reads CASRLHSYEQCF. CDR3 DNA: TGCGCCAGCAGATTGCACTCCTACGAGCAGTGCTTC.

There are many counts of this clonotype. The J gene is TRBJ2-1, the V gene TRBV6-5; 11 positions match TRBD2. Per the germline V gene, CDR1 is MNHEY and CDR2 is SVGAGI. The CDR3 has 15 amino acids. V shed 10 bases and J 10 bases; nucleotides not matched to a gene: 15. The CDR3 coding sequence is TGTGCCACCTCAAGAGAGTATCGACTAGCGGGAGAGCAGTTCTTC. It encodes CATSREYRLAGEQFF.

This clonotype was found many times. The J gene is TRBJ1-1, the V gene TRBV6-1, with D uncertain. Looked up from germline, CDR1 is MNHNS and CDR2 is SASEGT. CDR3 length: 14 amino acids. V gave up 2 bases and J gave up 4 bases, with 11 bases separating them. The CDR3 reads CASSETLRGTEAFF. The DNA for the CDR3 is TGTGCCAGCAGTGAAACTCTGCGGGGCACTGAAGCTTTCTTT.